This T cell receptor (beta chain) was captured by sequencing in a study of blood T cell repertoires in COVID-19 (dated by TCRdb to 2019 to 2021). Looking at the study overall: Samples from collaborators originated in the United States, Italy and Spain and spanned both the acute and convalescent phases of COVID-19. The dataset comprised deeply sampled blood TCRbeta repertoires from subjects exposed to, actively infected with, or recovered from COVID-19. The prospective study material was composed of cDNA or gDNA derived from T cells, B-cell-depleted T cells, or PBMCs. The repertoires were released in a freely available public database meant as a resource for research on the immune response to SARS-CoV-2. Where available, HLA class I and class II types were obtained from metadata supplied by the sample provider rather than from assay-based typing. The sample metadata nearly always contained a de-identified subject ID, COVID-19 status, age in years and sex. Samples came from the ongoing ImmuneRACE study (first 160 participants) plus 1,254 subjects from 6 global collaborators. Results the study describes overall, beyond this receptor: How much clinical and demographic metadata was included differed by source and by participant, and the metadata was provided uncurated.

TCRbeta CDR3 regions were amplified from genomic DNA using the immunoSEQ Assay, a bias-controlled multiplex PCR. Regarding the original processing steps: The number of nucleated cells in each sample was estimated from the amplification of reference gene primers within the assay. To quantify the absolute abundance of each unique TCRbeta CDR3 rearrangement, sequence reads were collapsed and filtered. For each sample, productive Simpson clonality was calculated as the square root of Simpson's diversity index across productive rearrangements. Imported from immuneACCESS, the table was reduced by TCRdb to in-frame sequences with V and J called. These copies leave out some clones; in studies compared against another copy, an unresolved V gene accounts for under half, and the cause of the remainder is not known. V, J and clone size derive from that table, while D and trimming were established from the DNA sequence. For this sample there are about 64,000 clones; 80% to 90% appear just once. The leading ten clones occupy 0.9% to 1.5% of the sample.

In regard to this clone: Its binding antigen is unknown. Per-base quality was not reported, and no clone a single base away is much larger than it.

Between the V and J ends, shortened by 0 bases and 8 bases respectively, the junction contains 10 bases. Including cysteine and phenylalanine, the CDR3 has 12 amino acids. Just CDR3 DNA is preserved here, 36 bases in frame from base 1. Taken from the germline V gene (reference sequence), the CDR1 and CDR2 loops are GTSNPN and SVGIG. Each collaborating institution followed its own protocols to collect whole blood in K2EDTA tubes. Collaborator samples were shipped for TCRbeta analysis as frozen whole blood, isolated PBMCs, or DNA extracted from either sample type. This receptor was taken from a middle-aged man with acute or convalescent COVID-19. The sequence is built from TRBV30 and TRBJ1-1; the D gene cannot be resolved reliably. The sample comprised peripheral blood. Here the CDR3 is given as CAWSVAGYEAFF. The bases read TGTGCCTGGAGTGTAGCGGGGTACGAAGCTTTCTTT. Here the CDR3 is joined to the reference TRBV30 and TRBJ1-1 genes, and the full variable domain is: SQTIHQWPATLVQPVGSPLSLECTVEGTSNPNLYWYRQAAGRGLQLLFYSVGIGQISSEVPQNLSASRPQDRQFILSSKKLLLSDSGFYLCAWSVAGYEAFFGQGTRLTVV.